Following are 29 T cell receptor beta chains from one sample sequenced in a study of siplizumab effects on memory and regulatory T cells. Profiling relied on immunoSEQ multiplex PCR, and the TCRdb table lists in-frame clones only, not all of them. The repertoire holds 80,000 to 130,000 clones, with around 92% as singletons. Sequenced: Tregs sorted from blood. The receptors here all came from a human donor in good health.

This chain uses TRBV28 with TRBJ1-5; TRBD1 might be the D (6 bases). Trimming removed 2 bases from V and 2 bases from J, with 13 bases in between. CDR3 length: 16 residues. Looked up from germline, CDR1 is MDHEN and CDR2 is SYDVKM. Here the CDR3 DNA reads TGTGCCAGCAGTTTAAGTGGGGGGGCCCGCAATCAGCCCCAGCATTTT. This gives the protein CASSLSGGARNQPQHF.

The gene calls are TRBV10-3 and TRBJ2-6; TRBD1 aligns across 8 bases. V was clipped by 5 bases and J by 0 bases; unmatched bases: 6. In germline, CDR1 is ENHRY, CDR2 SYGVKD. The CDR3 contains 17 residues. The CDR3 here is CAISPGQASSGANVLTF. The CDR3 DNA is TGTGCCATCAGTCCGGGACAGGCCTCCTCTGGGGCCAACGTCCTGACTTTC.

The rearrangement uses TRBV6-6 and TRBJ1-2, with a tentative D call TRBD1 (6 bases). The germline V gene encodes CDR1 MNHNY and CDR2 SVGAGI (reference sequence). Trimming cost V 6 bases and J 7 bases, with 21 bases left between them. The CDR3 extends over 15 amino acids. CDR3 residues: CASSLPRGGLAGYTF. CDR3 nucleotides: TGTGCCAGCAGCTTACCCAGGGGAGGGCTGGCTGGCTACACCTTC.

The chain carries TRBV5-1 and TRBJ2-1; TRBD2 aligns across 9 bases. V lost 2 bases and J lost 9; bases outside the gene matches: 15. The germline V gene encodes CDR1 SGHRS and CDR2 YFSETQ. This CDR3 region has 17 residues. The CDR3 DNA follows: TGCGCCAGCAGCTTAAGGACTAGCGAGAGGGTTTTCAGTGAGCAGTTCTTC. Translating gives CASSLRTSERVFSEQFF. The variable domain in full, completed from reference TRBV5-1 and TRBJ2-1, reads KAGVTQTPRYLIKTRGQQVTLSCSPISGHRSVSWYQQTPGQGLQFLFEYFSETQRNKGNFPGRFSGRQFSNSRSEMNVSTLELGDSALYLCASSLRTSERVFSEQFFGPGTRLTVL.

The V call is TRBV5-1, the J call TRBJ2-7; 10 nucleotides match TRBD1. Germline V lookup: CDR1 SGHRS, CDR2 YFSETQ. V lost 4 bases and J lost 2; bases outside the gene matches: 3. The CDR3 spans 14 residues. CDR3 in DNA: TGCGCCAGCAGCGGGACAGGGGACCCCTACGAGCAGTACTTC. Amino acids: CASSGTGDPYEQYF.

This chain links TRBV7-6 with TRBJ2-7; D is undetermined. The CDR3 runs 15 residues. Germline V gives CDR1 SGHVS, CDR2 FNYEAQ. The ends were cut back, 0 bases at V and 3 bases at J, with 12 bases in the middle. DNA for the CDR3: TGTGCCAGCAGCTTAGCTCCTGCAAGCTACTACGAGCAGTACTTC. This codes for CASSLAPASYYEQYF.

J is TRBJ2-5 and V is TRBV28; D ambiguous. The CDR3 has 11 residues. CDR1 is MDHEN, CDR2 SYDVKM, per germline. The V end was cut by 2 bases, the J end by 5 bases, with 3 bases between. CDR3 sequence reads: CASSLMETQYF. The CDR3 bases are TGTGCCAGCAGTTTAATGGAGACCCAGTACTTC.

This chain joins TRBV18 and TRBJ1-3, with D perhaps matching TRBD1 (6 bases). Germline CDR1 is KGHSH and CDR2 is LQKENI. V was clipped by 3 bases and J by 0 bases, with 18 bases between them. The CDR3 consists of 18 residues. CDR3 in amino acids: CASSPVGRQDSSGNTIYF. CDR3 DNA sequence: TGTGCCAGCTCACCTGTGGGAAGACAGGATAGCTCTGGAAACACCATATATTTT. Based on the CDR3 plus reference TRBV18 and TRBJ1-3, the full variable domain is NAGVMQNPRHLVRRRGQEARLRCSPMKGHSHVYWYRQLPEEGLKFMVYLQKENIIDESGMPKERFSAEFPKEGPSILRIQQVVRGDSAAYFCASSPVGRQDSSGNTIYFGEGSWLTVV.

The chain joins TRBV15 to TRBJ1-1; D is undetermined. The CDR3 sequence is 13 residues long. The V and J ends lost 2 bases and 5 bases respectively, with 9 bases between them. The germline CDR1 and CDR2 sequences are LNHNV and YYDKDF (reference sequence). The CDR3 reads CATSRSGLTEAFF. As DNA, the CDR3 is TGTGCCACCAGCAGATCGGGGTTAACTGAAGCTTTCTTT.

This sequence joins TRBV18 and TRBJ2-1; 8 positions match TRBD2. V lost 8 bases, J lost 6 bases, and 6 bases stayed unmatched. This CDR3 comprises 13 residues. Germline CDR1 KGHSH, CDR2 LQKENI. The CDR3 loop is CASSGSRANEQFF. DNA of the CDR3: TGTGCCAGCAGCGGGAGTAGGGCCAATGAGCAGTTCTTC.

The CDR3 reads CASSLGQGLWETQYF. CDR3 coding DNA: TGTGCCAGCAGCTTGGGTCAGGGATTGTGGGAGACCCAGTACTTC. V and J are TRBV5-5 and TRBJ2-5, with a weak D call TRBD1 (5 bases). This CDR3 comprises 15 residues. Trimming removed 0 bases from V and 5 bases from J, with 14 bases in between. Germline values: CDR1 SGHKS, CDR2 YYEKEE (reference sequence).

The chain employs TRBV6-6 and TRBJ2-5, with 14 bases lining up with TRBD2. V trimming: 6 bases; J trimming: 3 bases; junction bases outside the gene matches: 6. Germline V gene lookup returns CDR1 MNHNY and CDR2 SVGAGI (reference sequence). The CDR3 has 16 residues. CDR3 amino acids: CASRPRGLAGEETQYF. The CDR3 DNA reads TGTGCCAGCAGACCGCGGGGACTAGCGGGAGAAGAGACCCAGTACTTC.

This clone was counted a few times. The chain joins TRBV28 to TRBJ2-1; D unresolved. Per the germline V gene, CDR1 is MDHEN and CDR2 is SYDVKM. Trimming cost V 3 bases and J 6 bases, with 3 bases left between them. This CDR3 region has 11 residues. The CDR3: CASSFPNEQFF. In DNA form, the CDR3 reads TGTGCCAGCAGTTTCCCCAATGAGCAGTTCTTC. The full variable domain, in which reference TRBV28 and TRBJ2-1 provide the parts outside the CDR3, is DVKVTQSSRYLVKRTGEKVFLECVQDMDHENMFWYRQDPGLGLRLIYFSYDVKMKEKGDIPEGYSVSREKKERFSLILESASTNQTSMYLCASSFPNEQFFGPGTRLTVL.

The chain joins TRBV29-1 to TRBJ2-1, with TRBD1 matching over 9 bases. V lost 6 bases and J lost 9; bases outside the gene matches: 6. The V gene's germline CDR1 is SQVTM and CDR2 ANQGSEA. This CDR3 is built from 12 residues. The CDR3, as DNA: TGCAGCGTCCACAGGGGGCGCGGTGAGCAGTTCTTC. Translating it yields CSVHRGRGEQFF.

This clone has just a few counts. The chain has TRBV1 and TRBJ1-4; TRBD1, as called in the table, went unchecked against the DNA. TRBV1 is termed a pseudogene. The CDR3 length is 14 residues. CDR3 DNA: TGCACCAGCAGCTATGACAGGGGGCGCGAAAAACTGTTTTTT. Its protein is CTSSYDRGREKLFF.

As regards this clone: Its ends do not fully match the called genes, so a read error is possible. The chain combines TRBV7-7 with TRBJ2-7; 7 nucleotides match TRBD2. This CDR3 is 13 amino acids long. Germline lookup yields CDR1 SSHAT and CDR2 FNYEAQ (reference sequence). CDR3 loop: CASSLSGIDEQYF. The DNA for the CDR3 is TGTGCTAGCAGCTTGAGCGGGATTGACGAGCAGTACTTC.

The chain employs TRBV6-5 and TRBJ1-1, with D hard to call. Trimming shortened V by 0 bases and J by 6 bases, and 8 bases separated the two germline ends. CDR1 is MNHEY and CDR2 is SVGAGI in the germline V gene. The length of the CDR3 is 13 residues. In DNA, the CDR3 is TGTGCCAGCAGTTACTCAGGGATGCCTGAAGCTTTCTTT. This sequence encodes CASSYSGMPEAFF.

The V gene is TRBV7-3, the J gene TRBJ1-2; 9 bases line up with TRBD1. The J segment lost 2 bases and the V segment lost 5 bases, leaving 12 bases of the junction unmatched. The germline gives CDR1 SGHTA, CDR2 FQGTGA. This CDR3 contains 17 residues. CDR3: CASSNLPGQGLNYGYTF. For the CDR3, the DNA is TGTGCCAGCAGCAATCTCCCGGGACAGGGACTCAACTATGGCTACACCTTC.

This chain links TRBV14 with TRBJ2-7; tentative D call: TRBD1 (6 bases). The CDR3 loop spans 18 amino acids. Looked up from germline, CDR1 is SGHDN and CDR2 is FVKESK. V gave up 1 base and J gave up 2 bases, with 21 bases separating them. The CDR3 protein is CASSQVYWGPSKTYEQYF. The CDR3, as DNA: TGTGCCAGCAGCCAAGTTTATTGGGGGCCATCGAAGACCTACGAGCAGTACTTC. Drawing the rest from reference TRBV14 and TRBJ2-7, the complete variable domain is EAGVTQFPSHSVIEKGQTVTLRCDPISGHDNLYWYRRVMGKEIKFLLHFVKESKQDESGMPNNRFLAERTGGTYSTLKVQPAELEDSGVYFCASSQVYWGPSKTYEQYFGPGTRLTVT.

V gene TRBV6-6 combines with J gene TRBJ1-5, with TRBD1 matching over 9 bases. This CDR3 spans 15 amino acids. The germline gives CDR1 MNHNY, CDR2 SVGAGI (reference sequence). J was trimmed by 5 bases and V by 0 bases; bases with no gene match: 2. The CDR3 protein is CASSYSGTGYQPQHF. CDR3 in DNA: TGTGCCAGCAGTTACTCGGGGACAGGGTATCAGCCCCAGCATTTT.

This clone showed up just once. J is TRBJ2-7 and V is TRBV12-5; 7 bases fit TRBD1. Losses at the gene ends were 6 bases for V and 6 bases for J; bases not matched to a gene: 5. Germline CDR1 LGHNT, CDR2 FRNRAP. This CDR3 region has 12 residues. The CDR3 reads CASGTGVSEQYF. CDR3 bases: TGTGCTAGTGGAACAGGGGTTTCCGAGCAGTACTTC.

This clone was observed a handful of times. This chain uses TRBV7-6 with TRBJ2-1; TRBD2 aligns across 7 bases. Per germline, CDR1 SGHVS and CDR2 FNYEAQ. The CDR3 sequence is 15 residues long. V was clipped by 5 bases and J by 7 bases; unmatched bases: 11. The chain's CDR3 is CASSLGLQYWNEQFF. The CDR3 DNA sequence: TGTGCCAGCAGCCTGGGACTACAATACTGGAATGAGCAGTTCTTC.

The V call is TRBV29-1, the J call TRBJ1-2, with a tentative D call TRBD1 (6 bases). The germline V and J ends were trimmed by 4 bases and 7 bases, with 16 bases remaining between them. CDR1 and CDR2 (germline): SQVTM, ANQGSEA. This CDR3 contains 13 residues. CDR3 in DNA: TGCAGCGTTGTTCTTACAGGGCTCGGTGGCTACACCTTC. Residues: CSVVLTGLGGYTF.

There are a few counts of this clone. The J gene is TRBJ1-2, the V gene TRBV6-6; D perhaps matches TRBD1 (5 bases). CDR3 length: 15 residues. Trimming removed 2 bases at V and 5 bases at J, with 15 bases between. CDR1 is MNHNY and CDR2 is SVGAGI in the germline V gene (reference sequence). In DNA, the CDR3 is TGTGCCAGCAGTTACGGTGGGGGGTCGGGGTATGGCTACACCTTC. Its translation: CASSYGGGSGYGYTF.

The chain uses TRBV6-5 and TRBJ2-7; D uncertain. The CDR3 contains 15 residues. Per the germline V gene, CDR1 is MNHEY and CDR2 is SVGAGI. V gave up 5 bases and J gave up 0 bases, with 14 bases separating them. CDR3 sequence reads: CASSPLSANSYEQYF. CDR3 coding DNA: TGTGCCAGCAGTCCCCTCTCAGCAAACTCCTACGAGCAGTACTTC.

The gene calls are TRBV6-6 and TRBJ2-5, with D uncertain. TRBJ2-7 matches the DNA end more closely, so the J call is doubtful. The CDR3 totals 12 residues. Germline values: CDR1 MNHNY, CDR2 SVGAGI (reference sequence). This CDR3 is CASSYSPYEQYF. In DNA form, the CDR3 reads TGTGCCAGCAGTTACTCCCCCTACGAGCAGTACTTC.

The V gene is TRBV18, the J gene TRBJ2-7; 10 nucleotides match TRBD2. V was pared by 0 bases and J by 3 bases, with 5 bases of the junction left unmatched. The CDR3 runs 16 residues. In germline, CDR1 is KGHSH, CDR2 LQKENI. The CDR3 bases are TGTGCCAGCTCACCACCGGGGCTAGCGGGAGTCTACGAGCAGTACTTC. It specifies CASSPPGLAGVYEQYF.

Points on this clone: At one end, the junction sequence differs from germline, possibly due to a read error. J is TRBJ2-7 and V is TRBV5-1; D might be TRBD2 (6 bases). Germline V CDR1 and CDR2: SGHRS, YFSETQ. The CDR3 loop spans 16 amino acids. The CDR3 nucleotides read TGCGCCAGCACCTTGGGTAGCGGCCGAAGCTCCTACGAGCAGTACTTC. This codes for CASTLGSGRSSYEQYF.

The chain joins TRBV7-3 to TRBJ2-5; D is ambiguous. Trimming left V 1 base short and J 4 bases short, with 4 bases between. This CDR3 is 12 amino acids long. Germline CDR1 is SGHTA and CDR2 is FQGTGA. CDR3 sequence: CASSLSGETQYF. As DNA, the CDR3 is TGTGCCAGCAGCTTAAGTGGAGAGACCCAGTACTTC.